These 27 T cell receptor beta chains were sequenced from one sample in a study of Ad26.COV2.S vaccination and SARS-CoV-2 variants. Profiling relied on immunoSEQ multiplex PCR, and the TCRdb table lists in-frame clones only, not all of them. The sample lists hundreds of thousands of clones; roughly nine tenths were seen once. Treatment indicated: over 15 received Ad26.COV2.S at low or high dose, single or two shots; about 5 received placebo; per-sample allocation not given. After the first vaccine or placebo injection, samples were drawn on day 63. Sequences were derived from peripheral blood, sampled in a trial of Ad26.COV2.S vaccine versus placebo. Receptor source: a person aged 18-65 years who received the Ad26.COV2.S COVID-19 vaccine or a placebo.

The genes are TRBV5-8 and TRBJ2-3, with 10 bases identical to TRBD2. CDR1 is SGHTS, CDR2 YDEGEE, per germline. V shed 3 bases and J 1 base; nucleotides not matched to a gene: 5. The length of the CDR3 is 16 residues. The CDR3 nucleotides are TGTGCCAGCAGCTCGGAGCTAGCGGGGGGCACAGATACGCAGTATTTT. Its translation is CASSSELAGGTDTQYF.

The V gene is TRBV9, the J gene TRBJ2-1, with 13 bases fitting TRBD2. CDR1 and CDR2 from the germline V gene are SGDLS and YYNGEE. V shed 0 bases and J 9 bases; nucleotides not matched to a gene: 9. The CDR3 contains 17 residues. CDR3 coding DNA: TGTGCCAGCAGCGTAGAGCGGGGACTAGCGGGAAAGGGTGAGCAGTTCTTC. This encodes CASSVERGLAGKGEQFF.

This chain links TRBV10-2 with TRBJ2-2, with TRBD2 matching 11 bases. Germline V gene sequence: CDR1 WSHSY, CDR2 SAAADI. V lost 6 bases, J lost 4 bases, and 1 base stayed unmatched. The CDR3 spans 14 residues. The DNA for the CDR3 is TGCGCCAGCAGGGGGACTAGCGGCACCGGGGAGCTGTTTTTT. Its translation is CASRGTSGTGELFF.

This chain joins TRBV7-2 and TRBJ2-3, with TRBD2 identical over 11 bases. CDR3 length: 16 amino acids. V lost 7 bases and J lost 4; bases outside the gene matches: 10. The V gene's germline CDR1 is SGHTA and CDR2 FQGNSA. The CDR3 sequence: CASIKTSGMNSDTQYF. CDR3 bases: TGTGCCAGCATCAAGACTAGCGGGATGAACTCAGATACGCAGTATTTT.

The chain combines TRBV5-1 with TRBJ2-6; D is unclear. V lost 5 bases and J lost 2, with 5 bases in between. Germline V CDR1 and CDR2: SGHRS, YFSETQ. This CDR3 comprises 13 residues. CDR3 sequence reads: CASREPGANVLTF. The CDR3 DNA reads as TGCGCCAGCAGGGAACCTGGGGCCAACGTCCTGACTTTC.

V is TRBV19 and J is TRBJ2-3; no reliable D call. The CDR3 totals 15 residues. V was trimmed by 5 bases and J by 5 bases, leaving 17 bases between them. CDR1 LNHDA and CDR2 SQIVND come from the germline V gene (reference sequence). CDR3 in DNA: TGTGCCAGTAGTCCCCTAGGGAAATCGGAAGATACGCAGTATTTT. As protein: CASSPLGKSEDTQYF.

The rearrangement links TRBV27 to TRBJ1-5, with 9 bases aligning to TRBD1. V trimming: 4 bases; J trimming: 4 bases; junction bases outside the gene matches: 5. The CDR3 runs 15 residues. Germline CDR1 reads MNHEY; CDR2 reads SMNVEV (reference sequence). The CDR3 loop reads CASSWTGTGNQPQHF. Written as DNA, the CDR3 is TGTGCCAGCAGTTGGACCGGGACAGGGAATCAGCCCCAGCATTTT.

This clone showed up just a few times. The chain has TRBV10-1 and TRBJ1-5; TRBD1 aligns across 9 bases. From germline, CDR1 is WNHNN and CDR2 SYGVQD (reference sequence). The V and J ends lost 7 bases and 3 bases, in that order; junction bases with no gene match: 10. The CDR3 runs 16 residues. The CDR3 spells CASILPTGGINQPQHF. For the CDR3, the DNA is TGCGCCAGCATTCTGCCGACAGGGGGGATCAATCAGCCCCAGCATTTT.

The chain carries TRBV14 and TRBJ2-3; D is ambiguous. Trimming stripped 5 bases from V and 8 bases from J, with 11 bases between. CDR3 length equals 12 residues. CDR1 and CDR2 (germline): SGHDN, FVKESK. The CDR3 DNA sequence: TGTGCCAGCAGCTATCGCCCCGGTACGCAGTATTTT. This gives the protein CASSYRPGTQYF.

On this clone itself: This CDR3 is also generated by other DNA sequences in the sample. The V and J genes are TRBV12-3 or TRBV12-4 and TRBJ1-3; D unclear. V was trimmed by 5 bases and J by 3 bases, leaving 8 bases between them. This CDR3 has 13 residues. The CDR3 nucleotides are TGTGCCAGCAGTCTCGCCGTTGGAAACACCATATATTTT. Translated, it gives CASSLAVGNTIYF.

The rearrangement joins TRBV7-6 to TRBJ2-3; TRBD1 aligns across 7 bases. The CDR3 is 16 residues long. The junction had 7 bases not matched to a gene; V was cut back by 3 bases and J by 1 base. Germline V CDR1 and CDR2: SGHVS, FNYEAQ. The CDR3 bases are TGTGCCAGCAGCTTCTTAACAGGGGCCGGCACAGATACGCAGTATTTT. It encodes CASSFLTGAGTDTQYF. The variable domain in full, with the rest retrieved from reference TRBV7-6 and TRBJ2-3, is GAGVSQSPRYKVTKRGQDVALRCDPISGHVSLYWYRQALGQGPEFLTYFNYEAQQDKSGLPNDRFSAERPEGSISTLTIQRTEQRDSAMYRCASSFLTGAGTDTQYFGPGTRLTVL.

The chain combines TRBV27 with TRBJ1-4; D is undetermined. CDR1 and CDR2 from the germline V gene are MNHEY and SMNVEV (reference sequence). This CDR3 is built from 15 residues. V was pared by 7 bases and J by 8 bases, with 20 bases between. The CDR3 sequence: CASTPRWGALEKLFF. CDR3 DNA: TGTGCCAGCACCCCCCGCTGGGGAGCCTTGGAAAAACTGTTTTTT.

V gene TRBV29-1 combines with J gene TRBJ2-2, with D tentatively TRBD2 (5 bases). The V gene lost 7 bases and the J gene lost 6 bases, with 12 bases spanning the gap. Per germline, CDR1 SQVTM and CDR2 ANQGSEA. CDR3 size: 12 residues. CDR3 amino acids: CSARTGAGELFF. In DNA, the CDR3 is TGCAGCGCTCGGACTGGTGCCGGGGAGCTGTTTTTT.

The V gene is TRBV6-5, the J gene TRBJ2-2, with D maybe TRBD2 (6 bases). The CDR3 runs to 14 residues. The germline gives CDR1 MNHEY, CDR2 SVGAGI. The CDR3 nucleotides are TGTGTCTCTCGGGGGAGTGGGAACACCGGGGAGCTGTTTTTT. Residues: CVSRGSGNTGELFF.

This sequence joins TRBV4-1 and TRBJ2-7, with TRBD1 as a possible D gene (5 bases). Germline V gives CDR1 MGHRA, CDR2 YSYEKL. V gave up 4 bases and J gave up 6 bases, with 16 bases separating them. This CDR3 spans 14 amino acids. The CDR3 sequence: CASSPTDWTIEQYF. The CDR3 DNA reads TGCGCCAGCAGCCCCACAGACTGGACAATCGAGCAGTACTTC.

This clone appeared a single time. The chain has TRBV24-1 and TRBJ2-3, with 11 positions matching TRBD2. Germline values: CDR1 KGHDR, CDR2 SFDVKD. The CDR3 spans 19 residues. Losses at the gene ends were 5 bases for V and 3 bases for J; bases not matched to a gene: 15. The CDR3 sequence: CATSGAYTTSGSQTDTQYF. CDR3 DNA: TGTGCCACCAGTGGCGCCTATACCACTAGCGGGAGTCAGACAGATACGCAGTATTTT.

The chain employs TRBV12-3 or TRBV12-4 and TRBJ1-2; D call uncertain. With 3 bases removed from V and 4 bases from J, the gap between germline ends came to 9 bases. This CDR3 comprises 13 residues. CDR3 in DNA: TGTGCCAGCAGTTTGGCAGGACCCTATGGCTACACCTTC. Its translation: CASSLAGPYGYTF.

CDR3 DNA sequence: TGTGCCAGCAGCGGGGGACAGGGCCGGGGAAACACCATATATTTT. This translates into CASSGGQGRGNTIYF. The chain couples TRBV6-5 to TRBJ1-3; 9 nucleotides line up with TRBD1. The CDR3 contains 15 residues. The V and J ends lost 6 bases and 4 bases, in that order; junction bases with no gene match: 7. The germline gives CDR1 MNHEY, CDR2 SVGAGI.

CDR3 loop: CASSPYRGEQFF. CDR3 DNA sequence: TGTGCCAGCAGCCCGTACCGAGGTGAGCAGTTCTTC. The chain combines TRBV7-2 with TRBJ2-1, with D unresolved. V was trimmed by 5 bases and J by 9 bases, leaving 11 bases between them. Looked up from germline, CDR1 is SGHTA and CDR2 is FQGNSA. The CDR3 sequence is 12 residues long.

A single count supports this clone. V gene TRBV10-1 combines with J gene TRBJ2-5, with D possibly being TRBD2 (5 bases). CDR1 and CDR2 from the germline V gene are WNHNN and SYGVQD (reference sequence). The CDR3 consists of 15 residues. Trimming removed 0 bases from V and 1 base from J, with 9 bases in between. This chain's CDR3 is CASSESYGGQETQYF. CDR3 in DNA: TGCGCCAGCAGTGAGTCATACGGAGGCCAAGAGACCCAGTACTTC.

A single count supports this clone. The rearrangement links TRBV6-5 to TRBJ2-1; TRBD1 matches at 8 bases. This CDR3 is 12 amino acids long. Germline lookup yields CDR1 MNHEY and CDR2 SVGAGI. V lost 10 bases and J lost 8; bases outside the gene matches: 7. CDR3 coding DNA: TGTGCCACGAGACAGGGGATCTATGAGCAGTTCTTC. Translated: CATRQGIYEQFF.

The V gene is TRBV19, the J gene TRBJ2-4; 7 nucleotides line up with TRBD1. V dropped 1 base and J dropped 0; count of bases not matched to a gene: 6. CDR1 and CDR2 from the germline V gene are LNHDA and SQIVND (reference sequence). This CDR3 is built from 17 residues. CDR3 bases: TGTGCCAGTAGTATAGCCCCCGGACAGGTAGCCAAAAACATTCAGTACTTC. Its translation: CASSIAPGQVAKNIQYF.

The CDR3 protein is CASSLFSETQYF. The CDR3 DNA reads as TGTGCCAGCAGCTTATTTTCGGAGACCCAGTACTTC. J is TRBJ2-5 and V is TRBV7-2; D is unclear. Germline-derived CDR1 and CDR2 are SGHTA and FQGNSA. The V gene lost 2 bases and the J gene lost 5 bases, with 6 bases spanning the gap. The CDR3 is made up of 12 amino acids.

The rearrangement joins TRBV5-1 to TRBJ1-5; the match to TRBD1 covers 9 bases. The ends lost 5 bases at V and 7 bases at J; junction bases unmatched: 10. This CDR3 contains 15 residues. Germline CDR1 is SGHRS and CDR2 is YFSETQ. CDR3 amino acids: CASSPTGGLNQPQHF. The CDR3 DNA reads TGCGCCAGCAGTCCTACAGGGGGCTTAAACCAGCCCCAGCATTTT. Complete variable domain (other parts from reference TRBV5-1 and TRBJ1-5): KAGVTQTPRYLIKTRGQQVTLSCSPISGHRSVSWYQQTPGQGLQFLFEYFSETQRNKGNFPGRFSGRQFSNSRSEMNVSTLELGDSALYLCASSPTGGLNQPQHFGDGTRLSIL.

About this clone itself: Within the sample, other DNA sequences also encode this same CDR3. The rearrangement uses TRBV30 and TRBJ1-2; 8 bases map to TRBD1. This CDR3 is 13 amino acids long. The J segment lost 5 bases and the V segment lost 2 bases, leaving 4 bases of the junction unmatched. In germline, CDR1 is GTSNPN, CDR2 SVGIG (reference sequence). For the CDR3, the DNA is TGTGCCTGGAGTCGGGACAGGCCTTATGGCTACACCTTC. Translation: CAWSRDRPYGYTF.

The chain has TRBV4-2 and TRBJ1-2, with unresolved D. V was trimmed by 0 bases and J by 4 bases, leaving 9 bases between them. Germline CDR1 LGHNA, CDR2 YNFKEQ. This CDR3 region has 14 residues. CDR3: CASSQEVGSYGYTF. CDR3 sequence (DNA): TGTGCCAGCAGCCAAGAAGTAGGCTCCTATGGCTACACCTTC.

This clone was found once. The CDR3 protein is CASSHSTSGRLDTQYF. DNA of the CDR3: TGTGCCAGCAGCCACTCGACTAGCGGGAGATTAGATACGCAGTATTTT. The rearrangement links TRBV3-1 (or the pseudogene TRBV3-2) to TRBJ2-3, with 12 positions matching TRBD2. This CDR3 region has 16 residues. Germline V gives CDR1 LGHDT, CDR2 YNNKEL (reference sequence). The V segment lost 3 bases and the J segment 5 bases; nucleotides outside the gene matches: 6.